This is a list of T cell receptor beta chains from one sample in a study of cytomegalovirus exposure and HLA in healthy donors. Sequencing was performed with immunoSEQ multiplex PCR; in TCRdb, only in-frame clones are kept and a portion is missing. The sample contains about 120,000 clones, over 65% of which appear only once. Sample: PBMCs. These TCRs come from a woman aged 25 to 39 in good health and CMV-seronegative. Both conserved end residues are part of each CDR3.

V gene: TRBV19
J gene: TRBJ1-2
CDR3 protein: CASSISLKDYYTF

V gene: TRBV7-8
J gene: TRBJ1-4
CDR3 protein: CASSSRTGKLSEKLFF

V gene: TRBV15
J gene: TRBJ2-7
CDR3 protein: CATSRGGAHLIEQYF

V gene: TRBV9
J gene: TRBJ2-3
CDR3 protein: CASSVDHLPTDTQYF

V gene: TRBV6-5
J gene: TRBJ2-3
CDR3 protein: CATLNEQGNTQYF

V gene: TRBV10-3
J gene: TRBJ2-7
CDR3 protein: CAPLYTTSGSSLRLGEQYF

V gene: TRBV12-5
J gene: TRBJ1-6
CDR3 protein: CASGLGGALHF

V gene: TRBV7-2
J gene: TRBJ1-2
CDR3 protein: CASSLSAGAGGYTF

V gene: TRBV11-2
J gene: TRBJ1-1
CDR3 protein: CASSHTVVAEAFF

V gene: TRBV29-1
J gene: TRBJ2-5
CDR3 protein: CSVLGPGMHNWYF

V gene: TRBV29-1
J gene: TRBJ2-2
CDR3 protein: CSVAGVYTGELFF

V gene: TRBV28
J gene: TRBJ1-5
CDR3 protein: CASSSPEGGQPQHF

V gene: TRBV11-3
J gene: TRBJ2-1
CDR3 protein: CASSLVGPSDNEQFF

V gene: TRBV29-1
J gene: TRBJ1-1
CDR3 protein: CSGGDREVNTEAFF

V gene: TRBV4-3
J gene: TRBJ1-1
CDR3 protein: CASSDIREGDTEAFF

V gene: TRBV6-5
J gene: TRBJ1-2
CDR3 protein: CASSYRGVYGYTF

V gene: TRBV27
J gene: TRBJ2-5
CDR3 protein: CASSMQGGGETQYF

V gene: TRBV6-1
J gene: TRBJ1-3
CDR3 protein: CASSEVDWSIGNTIYF

V gene: TRBV2
J gene: TRBJ1-4
CDR3 protein: CASSRSRGVDEKLFF

V gene: TRBV5-1
J gene: TRBJ2-7
CDR3 protein: CASSSIPGKGEQYF

V gene: TRBV10-3
J gene: TRBJ2-1
CDR3 protein: CAISESPNKGNNEQFF

V gene: TRBV29-1
J gene: TRBJ2-5
CDR3 protein: CSVDELSGRPKPLGGTQYF

V gene: TRBV29-1
J gene: NA
CDR3 protein: CSVEASGYEQYF

V gene: TRBV6-1
J gene: TRBJ1-4
CDR3 protein: CASVAGTTNEKLFF

V gene: TRBV18
J gene: TRBJ1-2
CDR3 protein: CASSPALQGNGYTF

V gene: TRBV27
J gene: TRBJ1-6
CDR3 protein: CASSFYLGQGNSPLHF

V gene: TRBV30
J gene: TRBJ2-3
CDR3 protein: CAWRREPWADTQYF

V gene: TRBV2
J gene: TRBJ2-1
CDR3 protein: CASSPREPRQKYYNEQFF

V gene: TRBV7-6
J gene: TRBJ1-2
CDR3 protein: CASSLMQGTNYGYTF

V gene: TRBV18
J gene: TRBJ2-5
CDR3 protein: CASSLTGEETQYF

V gene: TRBV2
J gene: TRBJ2-3
CDR3 protein: CASSEAPTGTWTQYF

V gene: TRBV19
J gene: TRBJ1-1
CDR3 protein: CASSHRGENTEAFF

V gene: TRBV5-4
J gene: TRBJ1-2
CDR3 protein: CASSSTQAGYTF

V gene: TRBV7-8
J gene: TRBJ1-1
CDR3 protein: CASSYTGMAFF

V gene: TRBV6-6
J gene: TRBJ2-7
CDR3 protein: CASLTGHAPIEEQYF

V gene: TRBV7-6
J gene: TRBJ1-1
CDR3 protein: CASSPRTGKSTEAFF

V gene: TRBV29-1
J gene: TRBJ2-3
CDR3 protein: CSVGQGAMGTDTQYF

V gene: TRBV5-1
J gene: TRBJ2-1
CDR3 protein: CASSLGDSHNEQFF

V gene: TRBV30
J gene: TRBJ1-5
CDR3 protein: CACQAGGQPQHF

V gene: TRBV4-3
J gene: TRBJ2-7
CDR3 protein: CASSQDDAWDRGLDEQYF

V gene: TRBV5-4
J gene: TRBJ1-1
CDR3 protein: CASSFPGQANTEAFF

V gene: TRBV10-3
J gene: TRBJ1-2
CDR3 protein: CAISEFQGGEVFGYTF

V gene: TRBV5-1
J gene: TRBJ2-2
CDR3 protein: CASSLAGRNTGELFF

V gene: TRBV5-1
J gene: TRBJ2-1
CDR3 protein: CASSLDRGGEGNEQFF

V gene: TRBV30
J gene: NA
CDR3 protein: CAWSPGERQGSYEQYF

V gene: TRBV27
J gene: TRBJ2-2
CDR3 protein: CATHGGESYTGELFF

V gene: TRBV7-9
J gene: TRBJ2-5
CDR3 protein: CASSPPGETQYF